Below, one T cell receptor beta chain is given with its context. This specimen comes from a study of T cell responses to AZD1222 COVID-19 vaccine. Germline V gives CDR1 MNHEY, CDR2 SMNVEV (reference sequence). V lost 4 bases, J lost 3 bases, and 12 bases lay in between. The length of the CDR3 is 15 residues. Data came from immunoSEQ multiplex PCR; TCRdb stores just in-frame clones and leaves some out. The table records more than 100,000 clones, 88% of them present only once. The sequence derives from an adult in good health. The sample consisted of peripheral blood, taken on day 0 of AZD1222 vaccination. This rearrangement joins TRBV27 to TRBJ1-4; D ambiguous. Written as DNA, the CDR3 is TGTGCCAGCAGTTCGGTATCCTTTGCTAATGAAAAACTGTTTTTT. It yields the protein CASSSVSFANEKLFF.